These 10 T cell receptor beta chains came from one sample sequenced in a study of cytomegalovirus exposure and HLA in healthy donors. Profiled with immunoSEQ multiplex PCR; TCRdb holds only in-frame clones, not every one. The table records about 220,000 clones, 85% to 90% of them present only once. The sequenced material came from PBMCs. Receptors were obtained from a woman under 30 in good health and CMV-seronegative.

This chain connects TRBV27 to TRBJ2-3; 8 bases are a match to TRBD1. V lost 4 bases to trimming and J lost 2 bases; unmatched junction nucleotides: 5. The CDR3 has 15 residues. The germline CDR1 and CDR2 sequences are MNHEY and SMNVEV (reference sequence). The CDR3 DNA follows: TGTGCCAGCAGTTATCAGGGGGCCCCCACAGATACGCAGTATTTT. This gives the protein CASSYQGAPTDTQYF.

This rearrangement joins TRBV7-9 to TRBJ2-5, with TRBD1 as a possible D gene (5 bases). V lost 5 bases and J lost 5, with 18 bases in between. The CDR3 loop spans 15 amino acids. Looked up from germline, CDR1 is SEHNR and CDR2 is FQNEAQ (reference sequence). As DNA, the CDR3 is TGTGCCAGCAGCCCGAGCAGGGCCGAATATGAGACCCAGTACTTC. Its translation is CASSPSRAEYETQYF. Based on the CDR3 plus reference TRBV7-9 and TRBJ2-5, the full variable domain is DTGVSQNPRHKITKRGQNVTFRCDPISEHNRLYWYRQTLGQGPEFLTYFQNEAQLEKSRLLSDRFSAERPKGSFSTLEIQRTEQGDSAMYLCASSPSRAEYETQYFGPGTRLLVL.

The chain recombines TRBV2 with TRBJ1-2; D gene ambiguous. The CDR3 is made up of 17 amino acids. V gave up 1 base and J gave up 0 bases, with 15 bases separating them. Looked up from germline, CDR1 is SNHLY and CDR2 is FYNNEI. CDR3 residues: CASSEVGLSAANYGYTF. The CDR3, as DNA: TGTGCCAGCAGTGAAGTGGGTCTCTCAGCGGCTAACTATGGCTACACCTTC.

This sequence joins TRBV15 and TRBJ2-1, with D perhaps matching TRBD2 (6 bases). The V gene's germline CDR1 is LNHNV and CDR2 YYDKDF (reference sequence). Between the trimmed V and J ends, which lost 1 base and 10 bases, there was a span of 14 bases. The CDR3 totals 14 residues. The CDR3: CATSRGDSALEQFF. In DNA form, the CDR3 reads TGTGCCACCAGCAGAGGGGACTCAGCATTGGAGCAGTTCTTC. Filled out from reference TRBV15 and TRBJ2-1, the complete variable domain reads DAMVIQNPRYQVTQFGKPVTLSCSQTLNHNVMYWYQQKSSQAPKLLFHYYDKDFNNEADTPDNFQSRRPNTSFCFLDIRSPGLGDTAMYLCATSRGDSALEQFFGPGTRLTVL.

The chain recombines TRBV4-1 with TRBJ2-3; D is uncertain. Trimming stripped 1 base from V and 0 bases from J, with 5 bases between. The V gene's germline CDR1 is MGHRA and CDR2 YSYEKL. The CDR3 is 14 amino acids. The CDR3 loop is CASSQVLSTDTQYF. CDR3 in DNA: TGCGCCAGCAGCCAAGTACTAAGCACAGATACGCAGTATTTT.

CDR3 in amino acids: CASSLSAGGSYNEQFF. The DNA of the CDR3 is TGTGCCAGCAGTTTATCGGCGGGAGGCAGCTACAATGAGCAGTTCTTC. The genes are TRBV27 and TRBJ2-1, with 8 nucleotides matching TRBD2. CDR3 size: 16 residues. Germline CDR1 reads MNHEY; CDR2 reads SMNVEV (reference sequence). J was trimmed by 3 bases and V by 0 bases; bases with no gene match: 4.

The CDR3 sequence is CASSLAGGPGNEQFF. CDR3 DNA: TGTGCCAGCAGCTTGGCGGGAGGCCCAGGGAATGAGCAGTTCTTC. V and J are TRBV7-3 and TRBJ2-1; 8 positions agree with TRBD2. J lost 7 bases, V lost 3 bases, and 8 bases had no gene match. The CDR3 consists of 15 residues. Germline lookup yields CDR1 SGHTA and CDR2 FQGTGA.

This clone was detected only a few times. The genes are TRBV7-2 and TRBJ2-1; TRBD2 matches at 11 bases. V dropped 5 bases and J dropped 7; count of bases not matched to a gene: 4. CDR3 length: 14 residues. The V gene's germline CDR1 is SGHTA and CDR2 FQGNSA. CDR3 protein: CASSTTSGKNEQFF. The CDR3 coding sequence is TGTGCCAGCAGCACGACTAGCGGGAAGAATGAGCAGTTCTTC. Based on the CDR3 plus reference TRBV7-2 and TRBJ2-1, the full variable domain is GAGVSQSPSNKVTEKGKDVELRCDPISGHTALYWYRQSLGQGLEFLIYFQGNSAPDKSGLPSDRFSAERTGGSVSTLTIQRTQQEDSAVYLCASSTTSGKNEQFFGPGTRLTVL.

This rearrangement joins TRBV11-2 to TRBJ2-7, with D possibly being TRBD2 (5 bases). CDR3 length: 14 residues. Trimming removed 2 bases at V and 2 bases at J, with 10 bases between. CDR1 and CDR2 (germline): SGHAT, FQNNGV. Here the CDR3 reads CASSLQMGAYEQYF. The CDR3 region has the DNA TGTGCCAGCAGCTTACAGATGGGAGCCTACGAGCAGTACTTC.

This clone was recorded only once. This chain links TRBV5-4 with TRBJ2-1; 10 nucleotides agree with TRBD2. Germline lookup yields CDR1 SGHNT and CDR2 YYREEE (reference sequence). This CDR3 has 15 amino acids. Unmatched junction bases numbered 2, after V lost 5 bases and J lost 0 bases. DNA for the CDR3: TGTGCCAGCAGTCAGCGGGAGGGCTCCTACAATGAGCAGTTCTTC. It is translated as CASSQREGSYNEQFF.